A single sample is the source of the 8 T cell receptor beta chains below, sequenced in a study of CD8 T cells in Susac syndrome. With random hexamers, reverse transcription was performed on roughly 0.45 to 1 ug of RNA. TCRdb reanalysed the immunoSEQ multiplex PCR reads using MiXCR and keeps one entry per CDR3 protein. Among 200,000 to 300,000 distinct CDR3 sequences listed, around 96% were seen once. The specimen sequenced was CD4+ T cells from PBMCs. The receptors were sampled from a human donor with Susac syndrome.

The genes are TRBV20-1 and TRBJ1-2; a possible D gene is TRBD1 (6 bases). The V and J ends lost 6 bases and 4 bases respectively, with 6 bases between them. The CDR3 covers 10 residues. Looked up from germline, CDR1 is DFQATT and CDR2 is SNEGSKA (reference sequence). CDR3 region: CSADSYGYTF. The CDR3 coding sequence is TGCAGTGCGGACAGCTATGGCTACACCTTC.

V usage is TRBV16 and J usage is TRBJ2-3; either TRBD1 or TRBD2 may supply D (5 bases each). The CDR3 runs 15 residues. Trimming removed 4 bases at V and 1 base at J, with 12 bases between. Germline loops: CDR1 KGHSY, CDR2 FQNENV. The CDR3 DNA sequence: TGTGCCAGCAGCCGTGAGGGGCGGCGCACAGATACGCAGTATTTT. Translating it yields CASSREGRRTDTQYF.

The CDR3 loop reads CASSVAGGGRTYEQYF. As DNA, the CDR3 is TGTGCCAGCAGCGTTGCCGGTGGCGGGAGGACCTACGAGCAGTACTTC. This chain links TRBV9 with TRBJ2-7, with 8 bases that match TRBD2. Trimming took 2 bases from V and 2 from J; bases not matched to a gene: 9. Germline V gene lookup returns CDR1 SGDLS and CDR2 YYNGEE. The CDR3 is 16 residues long. Supplemented by reference TRBV9 and TRBJ2-7, the full variable domain reads DSGVTQTPKHLITATGQRVTLRCSPRSGDLSVYWYQQSLDQGLQFLIQYYNGEERAKGNILERFSAQQFPDLHSELNLSSLELGDSALYFCASSVAGGGRTYEQYFGPGTRLTVT.

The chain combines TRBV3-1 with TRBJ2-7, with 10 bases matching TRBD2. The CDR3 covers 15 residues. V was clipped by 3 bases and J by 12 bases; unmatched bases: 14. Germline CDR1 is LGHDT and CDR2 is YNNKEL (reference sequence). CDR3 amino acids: CASSHLGGLADRRYF. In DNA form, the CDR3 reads TGTGCCAGCAGCCACTTGGGAGGACTAGCGGATCGACGGTACTTC.

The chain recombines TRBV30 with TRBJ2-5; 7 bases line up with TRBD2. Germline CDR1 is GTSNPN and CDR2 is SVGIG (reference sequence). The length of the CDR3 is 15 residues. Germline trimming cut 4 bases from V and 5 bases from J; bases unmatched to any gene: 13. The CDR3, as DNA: TGTGCCTGGACCCAAGGTTTCCAGGGAGGGGAGACCCAGTACTTC. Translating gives CAWTQGFQGGETQYF.

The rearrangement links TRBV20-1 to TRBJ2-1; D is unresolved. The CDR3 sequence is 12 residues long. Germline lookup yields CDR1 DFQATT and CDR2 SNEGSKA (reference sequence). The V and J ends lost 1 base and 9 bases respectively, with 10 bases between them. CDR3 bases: TGCAGTGCTAGAGGCCTAAGATTTGAGCAGTTCTTC. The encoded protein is CSARGLRFEQFF.

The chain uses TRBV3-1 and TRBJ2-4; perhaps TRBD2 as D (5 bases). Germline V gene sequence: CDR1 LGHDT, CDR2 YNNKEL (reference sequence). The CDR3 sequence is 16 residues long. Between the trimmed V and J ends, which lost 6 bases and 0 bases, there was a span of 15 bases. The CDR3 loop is CASRGGLDLAKNIQYF. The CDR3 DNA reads TGTGCCAGCAGAGGAGGTCTAGACCTAGCCAAAAACATTCAGTACTTC.

CDR3 sequence: CASSHRTGVGSTEAFF. As DNA, the CDR3 is TGCGCCAGCAGCCATAGGACAGGGGTAGGTTCCACTGAAGCTTTCTTT. The V and J genes are TRBV4-1 and TRBJ1-1, with 9 bases that match TRBD1. Germline V gives CDR1 MGHRA, CDR2 YSYEKL. Unmatched junction bases numbered 9, after V lost 3 bases and J lost 4 bases. This CDR3 region has 16 residues.